The present TCR beta chain was sequenced within a study of blood T cells in healthy people across ages. The CDR3 consists of 17 residues. Germline values: CDR1 SNHLY, CDR2 FYNNEI. Trimming took 3 bases from V and 0 from J; bases not matched to a gene: 8. Points on this clonotype: The antigen is undetermined.

The study's findings and limits: As naive T cell percentage varied, TCR beta diversity correlated strongly with it.

For the second PCR, which ran for about 6 to 11 cycles, a sample-barcoded 5' primer and a J-beta primer mix were used. Each CDR3 protein is one row after TCRdb ran MiXCR on the 5' RACE reads. The profile shows approximately 730,000 distinct CDR3 sequences, about 55% of them singletons. The sample comprised blood. The origin of this receptor is a man older than 75 in good health. The chain links TRBV2 to TRBJ2-1; 7 positions agree with TRBD2. The CDR3 here is CASSDPFPSGSYNEQFF. For the CDR3, the DNA is TGTGCCAGCAGTGACCCCTTTCCTAGCGGCTCCTACAATGAGCAGTTCTTC.